This T cell receptor beta chain was documented in a study of T cells after yellow fever vaccination. The study, taken as a whole, reports: Abundant contaminating clonotypes from the bulk population could appear in FACS-sorted repertoires.

TCRdb independently ran MiXCR on the 5' RACE reads; one entry per CDR3 protein. The data show under 550,000 distinct CDR3 sequences, about a fifth seen once. CDR1 SGHVS and CDR2 FQNEAQ come from the germline V gene. This CDR3 has 11 residues. V lost 4 bases, J lost 7 bases, and 7 bases lay in between. As to this clonotype: No antigen is known for it.

Sequencing was performed on PBMCs, taken approximately 22 days after the first yellow fever vaccination. The source of this sequence is a man in his late teens or twenties who received the YFV17D yellow fever vaccine. The V call is TRBV7-8, the J call TRBJ1-1, with D unresolved. DNA for the CDR3: TGTGCCAGCAGCTCTCAGAGTGAAGCTTTCTTT. Translated: CASSSQSEAFF.